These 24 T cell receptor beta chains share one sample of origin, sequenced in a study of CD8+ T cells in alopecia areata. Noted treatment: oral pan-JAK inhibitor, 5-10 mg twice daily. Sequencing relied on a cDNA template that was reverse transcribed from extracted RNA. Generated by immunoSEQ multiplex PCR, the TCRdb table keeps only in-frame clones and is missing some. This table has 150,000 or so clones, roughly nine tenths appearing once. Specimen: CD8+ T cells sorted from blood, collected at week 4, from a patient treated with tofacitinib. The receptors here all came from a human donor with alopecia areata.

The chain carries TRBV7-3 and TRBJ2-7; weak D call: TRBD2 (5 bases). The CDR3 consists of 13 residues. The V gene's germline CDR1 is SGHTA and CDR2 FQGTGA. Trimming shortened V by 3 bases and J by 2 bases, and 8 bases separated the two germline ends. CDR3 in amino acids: CASSLDFTYEQYF. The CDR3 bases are TGTGCCAGCAGCTTGGACTTTACCTACGAGCAGTACTTC.

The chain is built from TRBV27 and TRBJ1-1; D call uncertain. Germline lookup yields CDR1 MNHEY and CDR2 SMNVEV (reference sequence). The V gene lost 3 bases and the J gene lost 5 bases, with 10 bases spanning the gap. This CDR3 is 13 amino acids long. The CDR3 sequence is CASSFNLGTEAFF. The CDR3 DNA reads TGTGCCAGCAGTTTTAACCTGGGGACTGAAGCTTTCTTT.

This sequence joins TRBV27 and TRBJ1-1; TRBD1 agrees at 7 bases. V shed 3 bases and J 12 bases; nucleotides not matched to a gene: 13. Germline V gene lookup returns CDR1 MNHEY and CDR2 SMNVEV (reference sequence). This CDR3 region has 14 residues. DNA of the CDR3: TGTGCCAGCAGTTTGACGATGAACAGGGGAGTACCTTTCTTT. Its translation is CASSLTMNRGVPFF.

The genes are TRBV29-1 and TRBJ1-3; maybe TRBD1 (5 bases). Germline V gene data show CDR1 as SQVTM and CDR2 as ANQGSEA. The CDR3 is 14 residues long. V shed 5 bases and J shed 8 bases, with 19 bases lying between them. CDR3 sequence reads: CSVRPPGQGDTIYF. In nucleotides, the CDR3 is TGCAGCGTTCGTCCCCCGGGCCAGGGAGACACCATATATTTT.

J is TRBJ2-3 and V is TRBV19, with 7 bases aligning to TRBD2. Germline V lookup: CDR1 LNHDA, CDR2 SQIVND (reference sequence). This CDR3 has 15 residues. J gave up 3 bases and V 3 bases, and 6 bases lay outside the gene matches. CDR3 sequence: CASSIGGSDTDTQYF. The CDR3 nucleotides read TGTGCCAGTAGTATCGGCGGGAGCGATACAGATACGCAGTATTTT.

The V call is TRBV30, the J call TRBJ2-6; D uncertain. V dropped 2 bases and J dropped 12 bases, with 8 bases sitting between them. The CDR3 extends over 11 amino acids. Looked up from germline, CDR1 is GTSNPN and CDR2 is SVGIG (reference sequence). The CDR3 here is CAWSPSSVLTF. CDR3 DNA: TGTGCCTGGAGTCCTTCATCCGTCCTGACTTTC.

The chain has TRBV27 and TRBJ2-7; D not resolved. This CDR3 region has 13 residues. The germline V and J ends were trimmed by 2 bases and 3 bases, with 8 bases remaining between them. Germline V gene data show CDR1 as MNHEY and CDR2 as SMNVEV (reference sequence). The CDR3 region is CASSLTAVYEQYF. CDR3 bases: TGTGCCAGCAGTTTAACGGCAGTCTACGAGCAGTACTTC.

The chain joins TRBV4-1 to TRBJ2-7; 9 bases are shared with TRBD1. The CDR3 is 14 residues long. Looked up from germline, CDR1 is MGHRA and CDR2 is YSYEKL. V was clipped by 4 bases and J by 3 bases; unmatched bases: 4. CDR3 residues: CASSPSGQGYEQYF. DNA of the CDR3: TGCGCCAGCAGCCCCTCGGGACAGGGCTACGAGCAGTACTTC.

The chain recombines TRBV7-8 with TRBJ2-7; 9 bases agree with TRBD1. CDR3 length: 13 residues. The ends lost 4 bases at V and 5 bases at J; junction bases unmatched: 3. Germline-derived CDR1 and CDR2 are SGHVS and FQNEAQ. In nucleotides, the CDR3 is TGTGCCAGCAGCTGGGGACAGGGTAACGAGCAGTACTTC. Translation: CASSWGQGNEQYF.

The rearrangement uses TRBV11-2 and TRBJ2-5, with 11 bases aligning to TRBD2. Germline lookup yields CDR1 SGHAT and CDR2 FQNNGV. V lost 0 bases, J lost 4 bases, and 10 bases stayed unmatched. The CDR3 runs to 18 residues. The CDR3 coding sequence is TGTGCCAGCAGCTTAGATCTTTGGCTAGCGGGGGGCGGAGAGACCCAGTACTTC. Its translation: CASSLDLWLAGGGETQYF.

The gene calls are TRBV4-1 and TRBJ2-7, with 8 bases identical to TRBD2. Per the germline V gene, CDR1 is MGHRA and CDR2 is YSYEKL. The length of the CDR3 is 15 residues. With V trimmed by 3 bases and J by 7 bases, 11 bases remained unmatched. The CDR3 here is CASSHPPGGPREQYF. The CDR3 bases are TGCGCCAGCAGCCATCCCCCGGGAGGGCCTCGGGAGCAGTACTTC.

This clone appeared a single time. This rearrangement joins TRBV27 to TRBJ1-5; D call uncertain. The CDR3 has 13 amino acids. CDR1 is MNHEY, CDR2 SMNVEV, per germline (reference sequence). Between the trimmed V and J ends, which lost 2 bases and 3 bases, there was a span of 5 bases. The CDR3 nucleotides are TGTGCCAGCAGTTTAGGGATCAATCAGCCCCAGCATTTT. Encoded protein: CASSLGINQPQHF.

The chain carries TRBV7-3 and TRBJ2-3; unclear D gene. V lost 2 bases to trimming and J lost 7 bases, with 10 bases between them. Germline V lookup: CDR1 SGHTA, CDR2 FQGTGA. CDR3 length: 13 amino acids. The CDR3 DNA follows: TGTGCCAGCAGCTTAGAACGGCAACATACGCAGTATTTT. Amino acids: CASSLERQHTQYF. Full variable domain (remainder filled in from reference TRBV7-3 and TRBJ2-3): GAGVSQTPSNKVTEKGKYVELRCDPISGHTALYWYRQSLGQGPEFLIYFQGTGAADDSGLPNDRFFAVRPEGSVSTLKIQRTERGDSAVYLCASSLERQHTQYFGPGTRLTVL.

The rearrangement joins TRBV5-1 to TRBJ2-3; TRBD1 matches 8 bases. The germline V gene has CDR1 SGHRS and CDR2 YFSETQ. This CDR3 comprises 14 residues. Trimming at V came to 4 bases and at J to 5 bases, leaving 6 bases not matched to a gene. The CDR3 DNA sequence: TGCGCCAGCAGCCCGGACAGGGTGATAGATACGCAGTATTTT. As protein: CASSPDRVIDTQYF.

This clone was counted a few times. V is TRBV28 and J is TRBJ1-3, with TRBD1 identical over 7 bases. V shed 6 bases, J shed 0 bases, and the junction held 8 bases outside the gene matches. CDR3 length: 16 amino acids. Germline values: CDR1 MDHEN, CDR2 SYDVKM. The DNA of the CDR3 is TGTGCCAGCAGGATCACAGGGGAGAGCTCTGGAAACACCATATATTTT. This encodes CASRITGESSGNTIYF.

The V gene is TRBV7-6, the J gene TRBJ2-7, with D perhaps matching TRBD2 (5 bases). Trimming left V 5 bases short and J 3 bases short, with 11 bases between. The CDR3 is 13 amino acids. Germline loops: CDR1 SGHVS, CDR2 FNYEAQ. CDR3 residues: CASSLEAGYEQYF. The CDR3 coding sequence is TGTGCCAGCAGCCTCGAGGCGGGCTACGAGCAGTACTTC. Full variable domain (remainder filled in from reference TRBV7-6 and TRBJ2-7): GAGVSQSPRYKVTKRGQDVALRCDPISGHVSLYWYRQALGQGPEFLTYFNYEAQQDKSGLPNDRFSAERPEGSISTLTIQRTEQRDSAMYRCASSLEAGYEQYFGPGTRLTVT.

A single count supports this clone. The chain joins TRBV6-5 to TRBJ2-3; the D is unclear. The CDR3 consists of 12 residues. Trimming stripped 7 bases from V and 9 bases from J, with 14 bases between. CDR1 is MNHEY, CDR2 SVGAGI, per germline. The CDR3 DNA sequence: TGTGCCAGCACTGACATTCCTGGGACGCAGTATTTT. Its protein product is CASTDIPGTQYF.

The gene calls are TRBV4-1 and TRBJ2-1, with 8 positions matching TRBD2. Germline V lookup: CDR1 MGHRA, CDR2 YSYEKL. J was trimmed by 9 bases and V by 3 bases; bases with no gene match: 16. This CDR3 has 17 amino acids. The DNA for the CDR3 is TGCGCCAGCAGCCAGGGCCCACTAGCGGCCCTGGGGAGTGAGCAGTTCTTC. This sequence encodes CASSQGPLAALGSEQFF.

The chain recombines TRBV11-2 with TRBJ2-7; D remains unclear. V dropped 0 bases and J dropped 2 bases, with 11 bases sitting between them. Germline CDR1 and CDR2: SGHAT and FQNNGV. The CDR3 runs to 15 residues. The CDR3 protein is CASSLDVEPAYEQYF. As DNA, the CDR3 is TGTGCCAGCAGCTTAGACGTAGAGCCCGCCTACGAGCAGTACTTC.

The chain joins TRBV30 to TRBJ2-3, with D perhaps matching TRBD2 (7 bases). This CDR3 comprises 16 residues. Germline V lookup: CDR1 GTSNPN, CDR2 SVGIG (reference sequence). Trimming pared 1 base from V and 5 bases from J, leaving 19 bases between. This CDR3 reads CAWSGVGRGPGDTQYF. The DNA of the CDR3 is TGTGCCTGGAGTGGTGTTGGGCGGGGGCCTGGAGATACGCAGTATTTT. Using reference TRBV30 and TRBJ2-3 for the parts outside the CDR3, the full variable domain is SQTIHQWPATLVQPVGSPLSLECTVEGTSNPNLYWYRQAAGRGLQLLFYSVGIGQISSEVPQNLSASRPQDRQFILSSKKLLLSDSGFYLCAWSGVGRGPGDTQYFGPGTRLTVL.

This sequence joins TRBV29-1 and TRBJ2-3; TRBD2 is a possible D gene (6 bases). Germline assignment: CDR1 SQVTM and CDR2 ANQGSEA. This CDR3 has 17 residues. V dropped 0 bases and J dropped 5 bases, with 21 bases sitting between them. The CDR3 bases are TGCAGCGTTGAAGACCCCCGACGGAGGGACGGTAAAGATACGCAGTATTTT. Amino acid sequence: CSVEDPRRRDGKDTQYF.

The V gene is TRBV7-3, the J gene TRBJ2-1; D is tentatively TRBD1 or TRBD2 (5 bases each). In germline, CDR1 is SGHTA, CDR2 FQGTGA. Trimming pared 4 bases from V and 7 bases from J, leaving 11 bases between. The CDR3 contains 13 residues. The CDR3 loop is CASSWDLANEQFF. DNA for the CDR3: TGTGCCAGCAGCTGGGACCTCGCGAATGAGCAGTTCTTC.

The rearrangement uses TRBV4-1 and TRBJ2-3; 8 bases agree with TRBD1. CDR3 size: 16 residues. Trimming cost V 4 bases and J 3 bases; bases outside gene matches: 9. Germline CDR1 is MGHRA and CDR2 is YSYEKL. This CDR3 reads CASSPYGQGSTDTQYF. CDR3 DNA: TGCGCCAGCAGCCCATACGGACAGGGATCGACAGATACGCAGTATTTT.

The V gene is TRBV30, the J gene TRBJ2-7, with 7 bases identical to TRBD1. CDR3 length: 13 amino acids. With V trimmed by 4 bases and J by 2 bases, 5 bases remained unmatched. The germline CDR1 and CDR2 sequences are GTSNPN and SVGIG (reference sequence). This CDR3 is CAWIGTETYEQYF. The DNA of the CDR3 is TGTGCCTGGATTGGGACAGAAACCTACGAGCAGTACTTC.